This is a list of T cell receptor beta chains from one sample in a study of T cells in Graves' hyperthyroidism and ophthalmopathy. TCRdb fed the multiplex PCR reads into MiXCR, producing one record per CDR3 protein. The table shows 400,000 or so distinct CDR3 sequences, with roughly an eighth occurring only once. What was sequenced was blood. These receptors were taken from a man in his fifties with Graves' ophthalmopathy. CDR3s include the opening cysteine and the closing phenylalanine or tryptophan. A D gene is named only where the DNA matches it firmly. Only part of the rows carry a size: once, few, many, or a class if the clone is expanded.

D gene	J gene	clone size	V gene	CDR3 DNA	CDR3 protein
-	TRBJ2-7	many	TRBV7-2	TGTGCCAGCAGCTACAATCCGGGGTACGAGCAGTACTTC	CASSYNPGYEQYF
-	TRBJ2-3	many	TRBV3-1	TGTGCCAGCAGCCAAGAGTTGGCAGATGCGCAGTATTTT	CASSQELADAQYF
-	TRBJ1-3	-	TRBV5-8	TGTGCCAGCAGCGGGACTGTCTCTGGAAACACCATATATTTT	CASSGTVSGNTIYF
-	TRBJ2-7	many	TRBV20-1	TGCAGTGCTAGGCACGGGGACAACGAGCAGTACTTC	CSARHGDNEQYF
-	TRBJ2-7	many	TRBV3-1	TGTGCCAGCAGCCAAAGTTCTGGGACATCCCCCTACGAGCAGTACTTC	CASSQSSGTSPYEQYF
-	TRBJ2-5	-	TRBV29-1	TGCAGCGTTATGGGCGGGAACAGGGGAATGTACCAAGAGACCCAGTACTTC	CSVMGGNRGMYQETQYF
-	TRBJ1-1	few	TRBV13	TGTGCCAGCAGCTTAGGTCGCAGCTACACTGAAGCTTTCTTT	CASSLGRSYTEAFF
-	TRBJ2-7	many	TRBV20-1	TGCAGTGCTAGAGATCGCCAGCCGGGGCAGCTTTTGGCCTACGAGCAGTACTTC	CSARDRQPGQLLAYEQYF
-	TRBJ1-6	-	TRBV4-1	TGCGCCAGCAGCCTAGGTTGGACAGTTAATTCACCCCTCCACTTT	CASSLGWTVNSPLHF
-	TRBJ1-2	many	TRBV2	TGTGCCAGCAGTGAAGCGGCAGGGGATCTCTATGGCTACACCTTC	CASSEAAGDLYGYTF
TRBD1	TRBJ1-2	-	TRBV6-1	TGTGCCAGCAGTGATAGTTCAGGGGGCGACTATGGCTACACCTTC	CASSDSSGGDYGYTF
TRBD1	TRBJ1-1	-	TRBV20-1	TGCAGTGCTAGAGATCTCGGGACAGAGAACACTGAAGCTTTCTTT	CSARDLGTENTEAFF
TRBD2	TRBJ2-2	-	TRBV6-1	TGTGCCAGCAGCGAAGGGCGGGAGAGGAGAACCGGGGAGCTGTTTTTT	CASSEGRERRTGELFF
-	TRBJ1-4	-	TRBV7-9	TGTGCCAGCAGCTTAGTGGGGCGGGCAGCAACTAATGAAAAACTGTTTTTT	CASSLVGRAATNEKLFF
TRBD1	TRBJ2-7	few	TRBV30	TGTGCCTGGGCCGCTGGGACAGGGACCTTCTACGAGCAGTACTTC	CAWAAGTGTFYEQYF
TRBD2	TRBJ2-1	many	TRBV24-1	TGTGCCACCAGTGATGAGGGACTAGCGGGAGCTGGTGAGCAGTTCTTC	CATSDEGLAGAGEQFF
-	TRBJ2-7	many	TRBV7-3	TGTGCCAGCAGTGACGGGTACGAGCAGTACTTC	CASSDGYEQYF
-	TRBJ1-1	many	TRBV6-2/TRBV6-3	TGTGCCAGCAATACAGGTGGGCACACTGAAGCTTTCTTT	CASNTGGHTEAFF
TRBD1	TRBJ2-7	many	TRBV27	TGTGCCAGCAATTACGGGACAGGGGCCTACGAGCAGTACTTC	CASNYGTGAYEQYF
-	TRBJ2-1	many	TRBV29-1	TGCAGCGTTGAAGAAATGTTCGGGGAACTAAATTACAATGAGCAGTTCTTC	CSVEEMFGELNYNEQFF
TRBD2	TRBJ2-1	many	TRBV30	TGTGCCTGGAGTGGGACTAGTCGGCCGCGTGGGCAGTTCTTC	CAWSGTSRPRGQFF
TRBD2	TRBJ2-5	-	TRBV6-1	TGTGCCAGCACCGGGTTGGGCGGGAGACAAGAGACCCAGTACTTC	CASTGLGGRQETQYF
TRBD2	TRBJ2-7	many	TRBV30	TGTGCCTGGAGCTTAGCGGGGGAGCAGTACTTC	CAWSLAGEQYF
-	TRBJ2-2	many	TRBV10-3	TGTGCCATCAGTGCCAGGGACGGGGAGCTGTTTTTT	CAISARDGELFF
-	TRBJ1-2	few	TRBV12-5	TGTGCTAGTGGTTTGGACAACTATGGCTACACCTTC	CASGLDNYGYTF
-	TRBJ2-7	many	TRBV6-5	TGTGCCAGCAGTTACTCAGGGCCCACGCTACACGGCATCTCCAAGCAGTACTTC	CASSYSGPTLHGISKQYF
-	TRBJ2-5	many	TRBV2	TGTGCCAGCCTCCCCCGGGGGAAAGAGACCCAGTACTTC	CASLPRGKETQYF
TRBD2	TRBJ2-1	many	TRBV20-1	TGCAGTGCTAGAGATAGCGGGCGTAGAAATGAGCAGTTCTTC	CSARDSGRRNEQFF
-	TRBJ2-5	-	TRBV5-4	TGTGCCAGCAGCTTGGTCGCGTCGGCCAGCAAGATACAAGAGACCCAGTACTTC	CASSLVASASKIQETQYF
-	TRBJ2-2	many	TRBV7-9	TGTGCCAGCAGCTTTCTCCCAAACGGGGAGCTGTTTTTT	CASSFLPNGELFF
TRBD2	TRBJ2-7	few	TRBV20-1	TGCAGTGCTCCGGGGGCCAGCGGGAGGGACGAGCAGTACTTC	CSAPGASGRDEQYF
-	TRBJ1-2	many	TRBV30	TGTGCCTGGAGTGTAGGGGGTTTAAATGGCTACACCTTC	CAWSVGGLNGYTF
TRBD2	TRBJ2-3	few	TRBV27	TGTGCCAGCAGTTTAGCTACAGGACCGGGGGGAGTAGATACGCAGTATTTT	CASSLATGPGGVDTQYF
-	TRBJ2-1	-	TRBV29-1	TGCAGCACCACCAGGGGGGGCCATGAGCAGTTCTTC	CSTTRGGHEQFF
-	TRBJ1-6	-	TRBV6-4	TGTGCCAGCAGTGAAAGTGGGGCGCTGAACAATTCACCCCTCCACTTT	CASSESGALNNSPLHF
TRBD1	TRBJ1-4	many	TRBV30	TGTGCCTGGTCAGGGACAGCAACTAATGAAAAACTGTTTTTT	CAWSGTATNEKLFF
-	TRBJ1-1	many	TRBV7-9	TGTGCCAGCAGCTTAGTCGGACACGGGGTGGAGGGTTTCTTT	CASSLVGHGVEGFF
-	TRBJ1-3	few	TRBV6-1	TGTGCCAGCAGTGCGGTCGACTCCTACTCTGGAAACACCATATATTTT	CASSAVDSYSGNTIYF
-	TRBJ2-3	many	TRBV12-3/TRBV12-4	TGTGCCAGCAGTTTTCGGTCCAGCGCGGGCACAGATACGCAGTATTTT	CASSFRSSAGTDTQYF
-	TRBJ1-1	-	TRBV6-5	TGTGCCAGCATATTACCCGAGACGTTGAACACTGAAGCTTTCTTT	CASILPETLNTEAFF
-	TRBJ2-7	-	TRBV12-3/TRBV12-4	TGTGCCAGCAGCCCACCCGGGGGTGGATTATTCGAGCAGTACTTC	CASSPPGGGLFEQYF
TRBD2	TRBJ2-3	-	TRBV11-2	TGTGCCAGCAGCTTACGACTAGCGGGAGGCACGCAGTATTTT	CASSLRLAGGTQYF
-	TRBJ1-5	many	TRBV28	TGTGCCAGCAGTGCCCGAGCCAGAGTGGAGGGTGGCAATCAGCCCCAGCATTTT	CASSARARVEGGNQPQHF
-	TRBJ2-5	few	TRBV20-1	TGCAGTGCTAGTGAGGGTAGCAGAAGGGAGACCCAGTACTTC	CSASEGSRRETQYF
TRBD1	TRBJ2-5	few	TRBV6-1	TGTGCCAGCATAATTTGGACAGGAGAGACCCAGTACTTC	CASIIWTGETQYF
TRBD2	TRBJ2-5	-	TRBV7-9	TGTGCCAGCAGCCCGGCACTAGCGGGATCGAAAGAGACCCAGTACTTC	CASSPALAGSKETQYF